This TCR beta chain was observed in a study of molecular identifiers for immune sequencing clone quantification (dated by TCRdb to between 2017 and 2018). In terms of the full investigation: In a replicate experiment, RNA from about 20,000 or 100,000 naive CD8 T cells was split into five aliquots, four of which were sequenced. The study was a methods study using CD8 T cells to benchmark molecular-identifier clustering-based TCR repertoire sequencing (MIDCIRS) and TCR RNA copy counting. Broader findings and caveats from the paper: When barcode sub-clustering was not used, chimeric consensus sequences inflated TCR diversity, with chimeras reaching as high as 47%. The sizes of highly expanded clones could end up underestimated when identical TCR molecules share a barcode. The naive libraries included spiked-in Jurkat TCR RNA (10 copies' worth), and this Jurkat TCR RNA is not part of the donor repertoire. Spiked-in Jurkat TCR RNA equivalent to a single cell was reported to be detectable even among approximately 1 million naive CD8 T cells. Clones above 20 RNA copies held over 99% of molecules in CMV-specific effector cells but under 1% in naive cells. Modeling estimated 2.5 to 3.5 recovered TCR RNA copies per cell, compared with approximately 9.5 by digital PCR, which implies about 30% capture efficiency.

The library relied on PCR. Sequencing was carried out with a NextSeq 500. Bulk TCR libraries were prepared as previously described, using TCR primers listed in Table S5. Purification of total RNA was performed with the Qiagen AllPrep DNA/RNA kit. Before analysis, reads from multiple sequencing runs of the same library were pooled. The authors processed their data as follows. Reads were retained only if an exact TCR constant sequence was present, and the retained reads were trimmed to 150 nt and grouped according to their 12-nt molecular barcodes. Reads in each barcode group were sub-clustered using a 15% Levenshtein threshold, and a quality-weighted consensus sequence was built for each RNA molecule. Non-functional sequences were removed, as were lower-count sequences one edit away from another. Based on fitting two negative binomial distributions, any barcode sub-cluster with under 20% of the maximum read count was discarded. The public reads were quality trimmed at Q25 with fastp and then assembled into clones with MiXCR by TCRdb, keeping productive beta chains. Each entry is one CDR3 protein sequence, shown with its most common DNA and genes. TCRdb assigned the V and J calls; the authors' analysis was not used. Across this sample there are over 100,000 distinct CDR3 sequences, with 35% seen only once. The ten largest clones add up to less than 10% of the sample.

Libraries of naive CD8 T cells were built from approximately 20,000 to 980,000 sorted cells, with 10%, 30% or 50% of the purified RNA used. On a BD FACSAria II, naive CD8 T cells were FACS-sorted as CD8+CD4-CCR7+CD45RA+ and collected into RLT Plus buffer. More than 8 TCR copies' worth of Jurkat RNA were spiked into 20,000-1,000,000 naive CD8 T cell samples to test detection sensitivity. CD8 T cells were enriched using RosetteSep CD8+ T Cell Enrichment Cocktail and Ficoll-Paque, and the enriched cells then underwent ACK red cell lysis. A distance of 12 bases separates the germline ends of V and J, which lose 6 bases and 3 bases respectively. Spanning cysteine to phenylalanine, the CDR3 consists of 13 amino acids. Only CDR3 DNA is held: 39 bases, read in frame from base 1. This clonotype was recorded a few times. The antigen this receptor binds is unknown. No quality values exist for individual bases; no much larger clone is one base distant.

This sequence uses TRBV12-3 or TRBV12-4 and TRBJ2-7; the D gene cannot be resolved reliably. The TCR sequence derives from a human donor in good health. Some libraries in this study had Jurkat cell RNA spiked in. Sequencing used naive CD8+ T cells from blood, with Jurkat cell RNA spiked in. This sample's cell subset or site label indicates: FACS-sorted CD8+CD4-CCR7+CD45RA+ naive T cells. The CDR3 protein sequence reads: CASSYNLYYEQYF. The sequence in DNA is TGTGCCAGCAGCTACAACTTATACTACGAGCAGTACTTC.